The 19 T cell receptor beta chains given below trace back to one sample, sequenced in a study of T cells after posttransplantation cyclophosphamide. The table came from immunoSEQ multiplex PCR; TCRdb's copy has only in-frame clones and leaves some out. The specimen has around 35,000 clones, none found just once. Sequencing was carried out using PBMCs. The source of these receptors is a man aged 30-40 years in good health and a related stem cell transplant donor.

This clone was recorded many times. The rearrangement links TRBV19 to TRBJ1-1; possible D gene TRBD1, 6 bases. Looked up from germline, CDR1 is LNHDA and CDR2 is SQIVND (reference sequence). This CDR3 spans 14 amino acids. V lost 7 bases and J 1 base, leaving 13 bases between the germline ends. The CDR3 coding sequence is TGTGCCAGTAAGGCCAGGGGTAGGAACACTGAAGCTTTCTTT. Amino acids: CASKARGRNTEAFF.

This clone was detected many times. The genes are TRBV6-1 and TRBJ1-6; a possible D gene is TRBD1 (6 bases). The CDR3 has 16 residues. Looked up from germline, CDR1 is MNHNS and CDR2 is SASEGT. Trimming shortened V by 3 bases and J by 7 bases, and 16 bases separated the two germline ends. The CDR3 spells CASSERGGKGNSPLHF. The CDR3 coding sequence is TGTGCCAGCAGTGAGAGAGGGGGTAAAGGGAATTCACCCCTCCACTTT.

V and J are TRBV25-1 and TRBJ1-5, with a possible D match to TRBD1 (5 bases). The germline gives CDR1 MGHDK, CDR2 SYGVNS. The CDR3 extends over 14 amino acids. V was pared by 3 bases and J by 7 bases, with 13 bases between. The CDR3: CASSERGRGQPQHF. CDR3 nucleotide sequence: TGTGCCAGCAGTGAGAGGGGCCGTGGACAGCCCCAGCATTTT.

The rearrangement uses TRBV5-1 and TRBJ2-5; 14 nucleotides match TRBD2. CDR1 SGHRS and CDR2 YFSETQ come from the germline V gene. V was clipped by 4 bases and J by 4 bases; unmatched bases: 6. The CDR3 sequence is 16 residues long. The CDR3 is CASSLGLAGVRETQYF. DNA of the CDR3: TGCGCCAGCAGCCTGGGACTAGCGGGGGTCCGAGAGACCCAGTACTTC.

The CDR3 reads CATTTRNTDTQYF. In DNA form, the CDR3 reads TGTGCCACCACGACTAGAAACACAGATACGCAGTATTTT. The chain carries TRBV5-6 and TRBJ2-3; D is perhaps TRBD2 (6 bases). The CDR3 has 13 residues. Between the trimmed V and J ends, which lost 9 bases and 2 bases, there was a span of 13 bases. The V gene's germline CDR1 is SGHDT and CDR2 YYEEEE.

This clone has at least ten counts. The V gene is TRBV4-2, the J gene TRBJ2-7, with 10 bases lining up with TRBD1. The CDR3 contains 18 residues. CDR1 and CDR2 from the germline V gene are LGHNA and YNFKEQ. V shed 0 bases, J shed 2 bases, and the junction held 10 bases outside the gene matches. In nucleotides, the CDR3 is TGTGCCAGCAGCCAAGATACAGGGACAGGGGTTTTCCCCTACGAGCAGTACTTC. It translates to CASSQDTGTGVFPYEQYF.

The chain recombines TRBV6-1 with TRBJ1-2, with D possibly TRBD1 on 6 matching bases. Looked up from germline, CDR1 is MNHNS and CDR2 is SASEGT. There are 15 residues in the CDR3. The V gene lost 1 base and the J gene lost 2 bases, with 11 bases spanning the gap. The CDR3 DNA follows: TGTGCCAGCAGTGAAGGCTGGGGGCCGAACTATGGCTACACCTTC. Translated, it gives CASSEGWGPNYGYTF.

This clone has a count of ten or more. V gene TRBV10-2 combines with J gene TRBJ2-6; D call uncertain. Between the trimmed V and J ends, which lost 0 bases and 2 bases, there was a span of 5 bases. The CDR3 sequence is 15 residues long. CDR1 is WSHSY, CDR2 SAAADI, per germline. CDR3 DNA: TGCGCCAGCAGTGAGTCGCAGACTGGGGCCAACGTCCTGACTTTC. Translated: CASSESQTGANVLTF.

This clone was counted many times. The rearrangement joins TRBV19 to TRBJ2-7; TRBD1 agrees at 9 bases. This CDR3 is built from 13 residues. CDR1 LNHDA and CDR2 SQIVND come from the germline V gene (reference sequence). The V segment lost 9 bases and the J segment 2 bases; nucleotides outside the gene matches: 5. CDR3 DNA sequence: TGTGCCAGCCGTGGACAGGGGACCTACGAGCAGTACTTC. It specifies CASRGQGTYEQYF.

J is TRBJ2-4 and V is TRBV28; TRBD1 agrees at 8 bases. Trimming at V came to 5 bases and at J to 0 bases, leaving 15 bases not matched to a gene. The CDR3 length is 19 residues. The germline gives CDR1 MDHEN, CDR2 SYDVKM. The CDR3 reads CASSAAGTGLLVAKNIQYF. The CDR3 coding sequence is TGTGCCAGCAGTGCCGCCGGGACAGGATTACTCGTAGCCAAAAACATTCAGTACTTC.

In its sample, this clone was seen many times. The chain couples TRBV5-4 to TRBJ2-7; 8 bases are a match to TRBD1. Germline V lookup: CDR1 SGHNT, CDR2 YYREEE (reference sequence). CDR3 size: 15 residues. The V and J ends lost 4 bases and 6 bases, in that order; junction bases with no gene match: 12. In DNA, the CDR3 is TGTGCCAGCAGCCAAATAGGACAGGGTAGGAGCGAGCAGTACTTC. Encoded protein: CASSQIGQGRSEQYF.

This clone showed up many times. The J gene is TRBJ1-2, the V gene TRBV5-1, with TRBD1 matching over 10 bases. The CDR3 consists of 17 residues. CDR1 and CDR2 from the germline V gene are SGHRS and YFSETQ. With 3 bases clipped from V and 2 bases from J, the junction kept 10 bases outside the gene matches. CDR3 residues: CASSYRDRGFSNYGYTF. CDR3 in DNA: TGCGCCAGCAGCTACCGGGACAGGGGTTTTTCCAACTATGGCTACACCTTC.

There are many counts of this clone. The chain is built from TRBV7-9 and TRBJ1-6, with D maybe TRBD1 (5 bases). This CDR3 comprises 13 residues. The germline CDR1 and CDR2 sequences are SEHNR and FQNEAQ (reference sequence). Between the trimmed V and J ends, which lost 5 bases and 6 bases, there was a span of 8 bases. The CDR3 DNA is TGTGCCAGCAGCCAGGGTTTTAATTCACCCCTCCACTTT. This sequence encodes CASSQGFNSPLHF.

This clone was seen ten or more times. The rearrangement uses TRBV7-2 and TRBJ2-7; maybe TRBD1 (6 bases). Trimming removed 1 base at V and 12 bases at J, with 10 bases between. Germline values: CDR1 SGHTA, CDR2 FQGNSA. The CDR3 extends over 11 amino acids. The CDR3: CASSLGTVPYF. The CDR3 nucleotides read TGTGCCAGCAGCTTAGGGACAGTTCCGTACTTC. The full variable domain, with the rest looked up from reference TRBV7-2 and TRBJ2-7, is GAGVSQSPSNKVTEKGKDVELRCDPISGHTALYWYRQSLGQGLEFLIYFQGNSAPDKSGLPSDRFSAERTGGSVSTLTIQRTQQEDSAVYLCASSLGTVPYFGPGTRLTVT.

This clone was observed at least ten times. The chain joins TRBV10-3 to TRBJ1-6; perhaps TRBD1 as D (6 bases). The CDR3 consists of 15 residues. V was clipped by 0 bases and J by 7 bases, with 10 bases between them. Germline V gives CDR1 ENHRY, CDR2 SYGVKD. CDR3 bases: TGTGCCATCAGTGAGTCAAGGGGGAGGAATTCACCCCTCCACTTT. Translated: CAISESRGRNSPLHF.

This clone was seen many times. The V and J genes are TRBV27 and TRBJ1-6; a possible D gene is TRBD1 (6 bases). The germline CDR1 and CDR2 sequences are MNHEY and SMNVEV (reference sequence). The CDR3 totals 15 residues. Trimming shortened V by 6 bases and J by 9 bases, and 18 bases separated the two germline ends. The chain's CDR3 is CASRVDAGVGSPLHF. The CDR3 coding sequence is TGTGCCAGCAGGGTGGATGCAGGGGTGGGTTCACCCCTCCACTTT.

Many counts were recorded for this clone. The chain uses TRBV7-2 and TRBJ2-7; D call uncertain. The V and J ends lost 2 bases and 7 bases respectively, with 6 bases between them. This CDR3 contains 11 residues. Germline V gene sequence: CDR1 SGHTA, CDR2 FQGNSA. Here the CDR3 DNA reads TGTGCCAGCAGCTTATTATCGGAGCAGTACTTC. Protein: CASSLLSEQYF.

In this sample, this clone turned up many times. This chain links TRBV11-3 with TRBJ2-2; no clear D. Trimming removed 2 bases at V and 2 bases at J, with 15 bases between. Germline CDR1 reads SGHNT; CDR2 reads YENEEA. The CDR3 runs 17 residues. This CDR3 reads CASSLRGGSFNTGELFF. The CDR3, as DNA: TGTGCCAGCAGCTTAAGAGGCGGTTCCTTTAACACCGGGGAGCTGTTTTTT.

This clone was seen many times. The chain recombines TRBV19 with TRBJ1-2, with 9 positions matching TRBD1. CDR3 length: 15 residues. The ends lost 2 bases at V and 8 bases at J; junction bases unmatched: 9. Germline assignment: CDR1 LNHDA and CDR2 SQIVND (reference sequence). CDR3 residues: CASSIWRTGDEGYTF. The CDR3, as DNA: TGTGCCAGTAGTATATGGAGGACAGGGGACGAAGGCTACACCTTC.